This T cell receptor beta chain derives from a study of blood T cell repertoires in COVID-19. Across the study: From T cells, B-cell-depleted T cells, or PBMCs came the material, which was cDNA or gDNA.

Per the authors' pipeline: The assay estimated nucleated cells by amplifying reference gene primers. Sequencing used immunoSEQ multiplex PCR; TCRdb keeps in-frame clones, though not all of them. D and trimming were read from the DNA, whereas the V and J calls and clone size are those reported in that table. The sample includes more than 150,000 clones, around 80% of them seen just once. The germline V gene has CDR1 MNHEY and CDR2 SVGEGT. V dropped 6 bases and J dropped 6 bases, with 16 bases sitting between them. The CDR3 is 14 residues long. The chain combines TRBV6-2 or TRBV6-3 with TRBJ2-3; possibly TRBD1 for D (6 bases). The sequencing sample was made of peripheral blood. The clonotype was recovered from a man aged 45-60 years who had recovered from COVID-19. The CDR3 reads CASSPGRGRDTQYF. DNA of the CDR3: TGTGCCAGCAGCCCCGGCAGGGGTCGCGATACGCAGTATTTT.